These T cell receptor beta chains were read from a single sample in a study of T cells after yellow fever vaccination. One entry per CDR3 protein results from TCRdb running MiXCR on the 5' RACE reads. The data contain 120,000 or so distinct CDR3 sequences, about 6.8% of them singletons. The source material was CD4+ T cells sorted from PBMCs, sampled roughly 45 days after the first yellow fever vaccination. All receptors come from a man aged 18 to 29 who received the YFV17D yellow fever vaccine. Each CDR3 is given with its conserved first and last residue. The D gene is left open where the match is weak. Not every row has a clone size; where given, it reads once, few, many or a size class.

>TRBV6-6|TRBJ1-1|many|.
TGTGCCAGCAGTTATGACAGTGGGGCTTTCTTT
CASSYDSGAFF
>TRBV5-1|TRBJ1-2|many|TRBD1
TGCGCCAGCGGGTCCGGGACAGCCTATGGCTACACCTTC
CASGSGTAYGYTF
>TRBV7-3|TRBJ2-1|many|.
TGTGCCAGCAGCTTAGATGGGGGTGAGCAGTTCTTC
CASSLDGGEQFF
>TRBV5-1|TRBJ2-1|many|.
TGCGCCAGCAGCTTGGTAGGACAGATTTACAATGAGCAGTTCTTC
CASSLVGQIYNEQFF
>TRBV7-8|TRBJ1-2|.|TRBD1
TGTGCCAGCAGCTTTGGACAGGGAAGGAGGAGGGATGGCTACACCTTC
CASSFGQGRRRDGYTF
>TRBV5-1|TRBJ2-4|many|.
TGCGCCAGCAGCTTGGTTAGTGGGTCGCCCGAAAACATTCAGTACTTC
CASSLVSGSPENIQYF
>TRBV3-1|TRBJ2-3|.|TRBD2
TGTGCCAGCAGCCAAGTGGGACTAGCGGTAGATACGCAGTATTTT
CASSQVGLAVDTQYF
>TRBV7-3|TRBJ1-1|many|TRBD1
TGTGCCAGCAGCTTAGGACAGGAGAACACTGAAGCTTTCTTT
CASSLGQENTEAFF
>TRBV7-8|TRBJ1-4|few|.
TGTGCCAGCAGCTTAACCCCCCCCGCGATCCGCTCAACTAATGAAAAACTGTTTTTT
CASSLTPPAIRSTNEKLFF
>TRBV3-1|TRBJ2-1|many|TRBD2
TGTGCCAGCAGCCTATGGGCTGGTAGCGGGGGGCGCGATGAGCAGTTCTTC
CASSLWAGSGGRDEQFF
>TRBV28|TRBJ1-5|many|.
TGTGCCAGCAGTTTAGGGGCAGGGAATAATCAGCCCCAGCATTTT
CASSLGAGNNQPQHF
>TRBV9|TRBJ1-1|.|.
TGTGCCAGCAGCGTAGTCTATCGCCGGTTTCGCACTGAAGCTTTCTTT
CASSVVYRRFRTEAFF
>TRBV12-3/TRBV12-4|TRBJ1-1|.|.
TGTGCCAGCAGTTTAGAGGGTTTCACTGAAGCTTTCTTT
CASSLEGFTEAFF
>TRBV5-1|TRBJ2-1|many|.
TGCGCCAGCTCCTTGGGCCAGGGTTCGAGTTCGTACAATGAGCAGTTCTTC
CASSLGQGSSSYNEQFF
>TRBV5-1|TRBJ1-5|many|TRBD1
TGCGCCAGCAGCTTACAGGGGGGGGGTAATCAGCCCCAGCATTTT
CASSLQGGGNQPQHF
>TRBV20-1|TRBJ2-5|.|TRBD1
TGCTGTGCTAGAGAGACTGTCGGGACAGCTTTTCAAGAGACCCAGTACTTC
CCARETVGTAFQETQYF
>TRBV3-1|TRBJ2-7|many|.
TGTGCCAGCAGCCAAGGGCAGGCGTCCTACGAGCAGTACTTC
CASSQGQASYEQYF
>TRBV6-8|TRBJ2-7|many|.
TGTGCCTCCAAGCACGGGGTCCACGAGCAGTACTTC
CASKHGVHEQYF
>TRBV20-1|TRBJ2-5|many|TRBD2
TGCAGTGCTAGAAGTAGCGGGGGGTACCAAGAGACCCAGTACTTC
CSARSSGGYQETQYF
>TRBV12-3/TRBV12-4|TRBJ1-2|many|TRBD1
TGTGCCAGCAGTCAGCGACAGGGAAACTATGGCTACACCTTC
CASSQRQGNYGYTF
>TRBV28|TRBJ1-5|.|.
TGTGCCAGCAGTTTATGGAATCCCAGGATCAGCTACAATCAGCCCCAGCATTTT
CASSLWNPRISYNQPQHF
>TRBV6-1|TRBJ2-5|.|.
TGTGCCAGCAGTGAAGGGTGGGAGACCCAGTACTTC
CASSEGWETQYF
>TRBV6-5|TRBJ1-4|.|.
TGTGCCAGCAGTTACAACCGGGCCGCTTATGAAAAACTGTTTTTT
CASSYNRAAYEKLFF
>TRBV5-1|TRBJ2-5|many|TRBD1
TGCGCCAGCAGCCCGGGACAGCCTCAAGAGACCCAGTACTTC
CASSPGQPQETQYF
>TRBV6-1|TRBJ1-2|many|TRBD1
TGTGCCAGCAGTCCGGGACAGGGAAGGGGCTACACCTTC
CASSPGQGRGYTF
>TRBV2|TRBJ1-2|many|TRBD1
TGTGCCAGCCGGGGACAGGGGCATGGCTACACCTTC
CASRGQGHGYTF
>TRBV5-1|TRBJ2-3|many|.
TGCGCCAGCAGCTCCGGGCAGGTGTCAAATACGCAGTATTTT
CASSSGQVSNTQYF
>TRBV4-3|TRBJ1-6|many|.
TGCGCCAGCAGTACCGGGACGAAGATTGGACCCCTCCACTTT
CASSTGTKIGPLHF
>TRBV5-1|TRBJ2-3|many|.
TGCGCCAGCAGCTCGGACAGAAACACAGATACGCAGTATTTT
CASSSDRNTDTQYF
>TRBV5-1|TRBJ1-1|many|TRBD1
TGCGCCAGCAGCTTTAACCCCCTGGGGGGAGGGGGCGGCACTGAAGCTTTCTTT
CASSFNPLGGGGGTEAFF
>TRBV20-1|TRBJ2-3|many|.
TGCAGTGCAATCGGGGGGCCCACAGATACGCAGTATTTT
CSAIGGPTDTQYF
>TRBV12-3/TRBV12-4|TRBJ1-4|many|TRBD1
TGTGCCAGCAAACAGGGGTGGGGAAAACTGTTTTTT
CASKQGWGKLFF
>TRBV7-2|TRBJ2-5|many|.
TGTGCCAGCAGCTTAGTGGTAGGGGGAAGTGAGACCCAGTACTTC
CASSLVVGGSETQYF
>TRBV20-1|TRBJ2-2|many|TRBD2
TGCAGTGCTCCCCTGACTAGCGGGGGGCCGAACACCGGGGAGCTGTTTTTT
CSAPLTSGGPNTGELFF
>TRBV5-1|TRBJ2-7|many|TRBD2
TGCGCCAGCAGCCATTACGCTGAGCGGGGGGCTTCAATCACCTACGAGCAGTACTTC
CASSHYAERGASITYEQYF
>TRBV6-5|TRBJ2-3|few|.
TGTGCCAGCAAAGGGGGGCCAGATACGCAGTATTTT
CASKGGPDTQYF
>TRBV5-1|TRBJ1-1|many|.
TGCGCCAGCAGCTCAAACTCATGGGGGACTGAAGCTTTCTTT
CASSSNSWGTEAFF
>TRBV28|TRBJ2-3|many|TRBD1
TGTGCCAGCAGCGACAGGGCTTTTACAGATACGCAGTATTTT
CASSDRAFTDTQYF
>TRBV7-2|TRBJ2-7|many|TRBD2
TGTGCCAGCAGCTTGGGACTAGAGTACGAGCAGTACTTC
CASSLGLEYEQYF
>TRBV5-1|TRBJ2-7|many|TRBD1
TGCGCCAGCAGCCACCCGACAGGGACCTACGAGCAGTACTTC
CASSHPTGTYEQYF
>TRBV5-6|TRBJ2-3|many|TRBD2
TGTGCCAGCAGCCCAGCGGGGGGTTCCACAGATACGCAGTATTTT
CASSPAGGSTDTQYF
>TRBV2|TRBJ2-1|many|.
TGTGCCAGCGGCGGCATCCAGGGTCTTCTGGTCAATGAGCAGTTCTTC
CASGGIQGLLVNEQFF
>TRBV11-1|TRBJ2-5|many|.
TGTGCCAGCAGCCGCGCCAAAGTACAAGAGACCCAGTACTTC
CASSRAKVQETQYF
>TRBV5-1|TRBJ2-5|many|TRBD1
TGCGCCAGCAGCTCACCACAGGGGGAGAGGAAGACCCAGTACTTC
CASSSPQGERKTQYF
>TRBV23-1|TRBJ2-5|many|.
TGCGCCAGCAGTCATCCCGCACCGGGATCCCAACAGGAGACCCAGTACTTC
CASSHPAPGSQQETQYF
>TRBV18|TRBJ2-5|many|.
TGTGCCAGCTCACCACCGTCGACAGGACAAGAGACCCAGTACTTC
CASSPPSTGQETQYF
>TRBV5-1|TRBJ2-1|many|TRBD1
TGCGCCAGCAGCTTGGTCGGCAGGGGGAATGAGCAGTTCTTC
CASSLVGRGNEQFF
>TRBV7-2|TRBJ2-2|.|.
TGTGCCAGCAGCCAAGTCCTCACCGGGGAGCTGTTTTTT
CASSQVLTGELFF
>TRBV2|TRBJ1-5|many|.
TGTGCCAGCACCTTCTCAGAGAATCAGCCCCAGCATTTT
CASTFSENQPQHF
>TRBV10-1|TRBJ2-3|few|TRBD2
TGCGCCAGCAGTGAACTAGCGGGACCGGGGGATACGCAGTATTTT
CASSELAGPGDTQYF
>TRBV6-5|TRBJ2-1|many|TRBD2
TGTGCCAGCAAGGGACTAGCGGGGAGCTCCTACAATGAGCAGTTCTTC
CASKGLAGSSYNEQFF
>TRBV4-3|TRBJ2-4|many|TRBD2
TGCGCCAGCAGCCAAGATCGCGGGGGGGCCAAAAACATTCAGTACTTC
CASSQDRGGAKNIQYF
>TRBV5-4|TRBJ2-2|many|TRBD2
TGTGCCAGCAGCCCAAGCCCACTAGCGGCCACCGGGGAGCTGTTTTTT
CASSPSPLAATGELFF
>TRBV12-3/TRBV12-4|TRBJ2-3|many|.
TGTGCCAGCACCTCCGTAAAAGGGGGGCGCGTCTATACGCAGTATTTT
CASTSVKGGRVYTQYF